This T cell receptor beta chain was sequenced for a study of cytomegalovirus exposure and HLA in healthy donors. Findings and limits, study-wide: A later analysis associated 15,000 to 20,000 TCR beta sequences with HLA alleles at a 0.05 false discovery rate. The investigators catalogued 150 to 200 TCR beta chains as cytomegalovirus-associated. In an earlier analysis, most TCR beta V segments were productive about 87% or about 30% of the time.

This clone came up a few times. Its antigen remains unidentified. PCR employed 60 Vbeta and 13 Jbeta primers. The protocol was immunoSEQ multiplex PCR, while the TCRdb copy is restricted to in-frame clones and leaves out a portion. The data contain about 150,000 clones, 70% to 90% of them seen just once; the ten biggest clones take up roughly 2.3%. Trimming took 6 bases from V and 5 from J; bases not matched to a gene: 7. Germline V gene lookup returns CDR1 MDHEN and CDR2 SYDVKM. The CDR3 covers 15 residues. The TCR comes from a male donor in good health and CMV-seronegative. Sequencing was carried out using PBMCs. This chain uses TRBV28 with TRBJ1-4, with 9 positions matching TRBD1. The CDR3 DNA is TGTGCCAGCAGCCACCTAGGGACAGGGAATGAAAAACTGTTTTTT. Protein product: CASSHLGTGNEKLFF. Complete variable domain (other parts from reference TRBV28 and TRBJ1-4): DVKVTQSSRYLVKRTGEKVFLECVQDMDHENMFWYRQDPGLGLRLIYFSYDVKMKEKGDIPEGYSVSREKKERFSLILESASTNQTSMYLCASSHLGTGNEKLFFGSGTQLSVL.